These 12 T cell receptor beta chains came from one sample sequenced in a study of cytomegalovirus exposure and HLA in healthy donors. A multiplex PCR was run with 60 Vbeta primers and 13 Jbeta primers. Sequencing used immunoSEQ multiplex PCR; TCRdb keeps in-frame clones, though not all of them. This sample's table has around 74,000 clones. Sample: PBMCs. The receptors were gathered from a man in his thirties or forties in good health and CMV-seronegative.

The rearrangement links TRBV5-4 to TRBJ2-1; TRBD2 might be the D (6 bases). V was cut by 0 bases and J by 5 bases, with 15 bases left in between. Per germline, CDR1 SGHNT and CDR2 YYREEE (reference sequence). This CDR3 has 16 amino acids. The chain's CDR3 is CASSLGLAGQNNEQFF. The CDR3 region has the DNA TGTGCCAGCAGCTTGGGTCTTGCGGGGCAAAACAATGAGCAGTTCTTC.

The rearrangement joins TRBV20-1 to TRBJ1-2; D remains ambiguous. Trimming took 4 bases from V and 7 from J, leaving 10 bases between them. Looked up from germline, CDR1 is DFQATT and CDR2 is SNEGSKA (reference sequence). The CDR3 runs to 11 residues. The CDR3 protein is CSAKILRGYTF. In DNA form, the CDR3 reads TGCAGTGCTAAGATACTTCGTGGCTACACCTTC.

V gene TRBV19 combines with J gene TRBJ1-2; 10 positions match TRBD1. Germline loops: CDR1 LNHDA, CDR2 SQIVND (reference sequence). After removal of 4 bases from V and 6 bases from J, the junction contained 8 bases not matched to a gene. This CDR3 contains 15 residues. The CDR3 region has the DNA TGTGCCAGTAGTACGCGGGACAGGGGATGGAATGGCTACACCTTC. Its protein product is CASSTRDRGWNGYTF. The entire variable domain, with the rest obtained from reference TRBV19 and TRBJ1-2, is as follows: DGGITQSPKYLFRKEGQNVTLSCEQNLNHDAMYWYRQDPGQGLRLIYYSQIVNDFQKGDIAEGYSVSREKKESFPLTVTSAQKNPTAFYLCASSTRDRGWNGYTFGSGTRLTVV.

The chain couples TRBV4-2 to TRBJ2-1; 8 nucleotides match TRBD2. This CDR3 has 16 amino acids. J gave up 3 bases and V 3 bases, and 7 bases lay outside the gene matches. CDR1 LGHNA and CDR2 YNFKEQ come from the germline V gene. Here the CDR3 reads CASSQDRGGVYNEQFF. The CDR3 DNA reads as TGTGCCAGCAGCCAGGATCGGGGGGGAGTCTACAATGAGCAGTTCTTC.

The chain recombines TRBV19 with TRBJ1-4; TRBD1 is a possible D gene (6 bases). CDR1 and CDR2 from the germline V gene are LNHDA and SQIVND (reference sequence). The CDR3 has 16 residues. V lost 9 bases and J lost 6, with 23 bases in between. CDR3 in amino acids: CASLGPSRTVDEKLFF. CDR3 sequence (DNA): TGTGCCAGCTTAGGGCCCTCGAGGACAGTGGATGAAAAACTGTTTTTT.

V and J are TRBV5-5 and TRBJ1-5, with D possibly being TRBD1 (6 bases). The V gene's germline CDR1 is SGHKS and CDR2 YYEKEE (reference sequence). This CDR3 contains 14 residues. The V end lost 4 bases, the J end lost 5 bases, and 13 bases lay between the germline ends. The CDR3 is CASSDGTLYQPQHF. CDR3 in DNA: TGTGCCAGCAGCGACGGGACATTATATCAGCCCCAGCATTTT. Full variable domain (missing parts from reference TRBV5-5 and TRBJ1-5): DAGVTQSPTHLIKTRGQQVTLRCSPISGHKSVSWYQQVLGQGPQFIFQYYEKEERGRGNFPDRFSARQFPNYSSELNVNALLLGDSALYLCASSDGTLYQPQHFGDGTRLSIL.

The CDR3 sequence is CASQGNYGYTF. CDR3 coding DNA: TGTGCCAGTCAGGGGAACTATGGCTACACCTTC. The chain recombines TRBV10-3 with TRBJ1-2; tentative D call: TRBD1 (6 bases). The germline V and J ends were trimmed by 10 bases and 2 bases, with 8 bases remaining between them. The CDR3 sequence is 11 residues long. The germline V gene has CDR1 ENHRY and CDR2 SYGVKD.

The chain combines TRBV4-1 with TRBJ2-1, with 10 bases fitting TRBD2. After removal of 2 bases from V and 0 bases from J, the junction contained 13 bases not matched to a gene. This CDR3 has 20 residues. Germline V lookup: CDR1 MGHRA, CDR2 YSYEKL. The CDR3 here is CASSQIVLAGYSRSYNEQFF. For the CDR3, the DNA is TGCGCCAGCAGCCAAATCGTACTAGCGGGGTACTCTCGCTCCTACAATGAGCAGTTCTTC.

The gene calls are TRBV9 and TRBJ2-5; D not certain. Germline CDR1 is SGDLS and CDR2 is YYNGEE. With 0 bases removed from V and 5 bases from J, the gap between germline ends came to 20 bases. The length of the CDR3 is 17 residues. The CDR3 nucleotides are TGTGCCAGCAGCGTAGGCCCCTTTTCCGCCGGTTTTGAGACCCAGTACTTC. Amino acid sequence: CASSVGPFSAGFETQYF.

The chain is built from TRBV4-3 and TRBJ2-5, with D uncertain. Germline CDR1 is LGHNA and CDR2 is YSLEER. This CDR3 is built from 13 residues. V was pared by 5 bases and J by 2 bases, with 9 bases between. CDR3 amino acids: CASSSRMQETQYF. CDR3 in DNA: TGCGCCAGCAGCTCCAGAATGCAAGAGACCCAGTACTTC.

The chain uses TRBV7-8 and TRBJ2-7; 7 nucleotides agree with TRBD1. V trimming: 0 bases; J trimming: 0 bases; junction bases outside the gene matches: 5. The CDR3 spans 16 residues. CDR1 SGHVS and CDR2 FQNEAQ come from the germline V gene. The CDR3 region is CASSLAEAGGSYEQYF. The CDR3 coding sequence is TGTGCCAGCAGCTTAGCGGAAGCAGGGGGCTCCTACGAGCAGTACTTC.

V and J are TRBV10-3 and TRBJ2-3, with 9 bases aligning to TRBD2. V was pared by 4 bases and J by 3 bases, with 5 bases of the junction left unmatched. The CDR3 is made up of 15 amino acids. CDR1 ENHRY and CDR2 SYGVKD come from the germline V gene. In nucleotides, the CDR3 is TGTGCCATCAGTGGTTACAGCGGGAGGACAGATACGCAGTATTTT. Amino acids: CAISGYSGRTDTQYF.